This TCR beta chain derives from a study of cytomegalovirus exposure and HLA in healthy donors. Study details: In terms of ancestry, the Caucasian-associated cluster contained about 80% of the 398 genotyped donors.

The primer mix had 60 Vbeta and 13 Jbeta primers. Using immunoSEQ multiplex PCR, the repertoire was profiled, and TCRdb retains in-frame clones only, with some absent. The table shows roughly 150,000 clones, with 60% to 80% occurring only once. The germline CDR1 and CDR2 sequences are SEHNR and FQNEAQ (reference sequence). The CDR3 length is 14 residues. The junction had 4 bases not matched to a gene; V was cut back by 5 bases and J by 4 bases. Turning to this clone: Antigen specificity is unknown.

Study-wide findings and caveats: The productive fraction for most TCR beta V segments was about 87% or about 30% in an earlier analysis.

V usage is TRBV7-9 and J usage is TRBJ1-2, with 10 bases aligning to TRBD1. The sequencing sample was made of PBMCs. This sequence originates from a woman younger than 45 in good health and CMV-seronegative. The DNA for the CDR3 is TGTGCCAGCAGCCCAGGACAGGGGGGCTATGGCTACACCTTC. Its protein is CASSPGQGGYGYTF.